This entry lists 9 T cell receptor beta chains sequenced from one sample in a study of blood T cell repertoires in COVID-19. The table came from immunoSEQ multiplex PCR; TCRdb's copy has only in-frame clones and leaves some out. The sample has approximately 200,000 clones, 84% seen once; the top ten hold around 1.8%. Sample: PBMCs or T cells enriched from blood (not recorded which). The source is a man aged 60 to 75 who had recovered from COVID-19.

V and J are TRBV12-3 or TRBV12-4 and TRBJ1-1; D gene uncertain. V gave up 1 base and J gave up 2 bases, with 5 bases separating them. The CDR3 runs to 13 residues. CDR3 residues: CASSLDLNTEAFF. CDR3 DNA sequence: TGTGCCAGCAGTTTAGACCTAAACACTGAAGCTTTCTTT.

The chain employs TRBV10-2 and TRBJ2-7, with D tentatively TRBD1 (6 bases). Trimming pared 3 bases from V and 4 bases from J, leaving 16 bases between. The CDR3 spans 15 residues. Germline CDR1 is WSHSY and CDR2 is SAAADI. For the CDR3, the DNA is TGCGCCAGCAGTGACGAGGACAGAGGGGAATACGAGCAGTACTTC. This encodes CASSDEDRGEYEQYF.

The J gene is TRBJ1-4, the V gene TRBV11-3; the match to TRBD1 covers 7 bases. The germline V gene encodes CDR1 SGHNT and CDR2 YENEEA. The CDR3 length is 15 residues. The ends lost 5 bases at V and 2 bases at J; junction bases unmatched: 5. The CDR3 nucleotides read TGTGCCAGCAGCGAAGGACAGGCGACTAATGAAAAACTGTTTTTT. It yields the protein CASSEGQATNEKLFF.

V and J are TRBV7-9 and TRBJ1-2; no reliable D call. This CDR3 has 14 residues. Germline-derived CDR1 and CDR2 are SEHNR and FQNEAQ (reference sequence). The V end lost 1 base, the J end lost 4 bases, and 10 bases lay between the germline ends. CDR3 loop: CASSLDGLVYGYTF. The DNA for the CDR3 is TGTGCCAGCAGCTTAGACGGGTTGGTCTATGGCTACACCTTC.

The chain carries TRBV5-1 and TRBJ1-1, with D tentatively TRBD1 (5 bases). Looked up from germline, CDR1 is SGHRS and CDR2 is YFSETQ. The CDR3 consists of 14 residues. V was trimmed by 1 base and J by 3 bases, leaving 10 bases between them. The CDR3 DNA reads TGCGCCAGCAGCTTGCAGGGTGGATACACTGAAGCTTTCTTT. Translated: CASSLQGGYTEAFF. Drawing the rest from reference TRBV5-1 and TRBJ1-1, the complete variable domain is KAGVTQTPRYLIKTRGQQVTLSCSPISGHRSVSWYQQTPGQGLQFLFEYFSETQRNKGNFPGRFSGRQFSNSRSEMNVSTLELGDSALYLCASSLQGGYTEAFFGQGTRLTVV.

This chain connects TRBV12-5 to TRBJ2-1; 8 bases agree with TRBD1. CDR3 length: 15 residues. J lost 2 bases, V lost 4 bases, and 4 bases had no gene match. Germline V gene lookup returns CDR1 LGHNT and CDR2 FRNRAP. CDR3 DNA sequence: TGTGCTAGTGGTTGGGGGACAGGCACCTACAATGAGCAGTTCTTC. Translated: CASGWGTGTYNEQFF.

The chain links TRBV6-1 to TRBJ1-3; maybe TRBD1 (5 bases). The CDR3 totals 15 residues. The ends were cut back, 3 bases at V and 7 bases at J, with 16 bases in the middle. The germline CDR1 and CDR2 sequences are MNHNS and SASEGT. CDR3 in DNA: TGTGCCAGCAGTGACCCGGGGAGGGGCCGGAACACCATATATTTT. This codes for CASSDPGRGRNTIYF.

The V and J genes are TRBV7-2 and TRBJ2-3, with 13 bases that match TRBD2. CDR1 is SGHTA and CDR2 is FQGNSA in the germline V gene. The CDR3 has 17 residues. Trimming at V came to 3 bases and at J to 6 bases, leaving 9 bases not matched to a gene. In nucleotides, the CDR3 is TGTGCCAGCAGCTTCCTGGGACTAGCGGGGCCCAGGGATACGCAGTATTTT. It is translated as CASSFLGLAGPRDTQYF.

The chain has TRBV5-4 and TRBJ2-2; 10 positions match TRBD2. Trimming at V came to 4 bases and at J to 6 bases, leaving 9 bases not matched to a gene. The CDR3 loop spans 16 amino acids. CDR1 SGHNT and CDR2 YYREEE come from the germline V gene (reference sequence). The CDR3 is CASSPERLAGAGELFF. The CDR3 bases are TGTGCCAGCAGCCCCGAACGACTAGCGGGCGCCGGGGAGCTGTTTTTT.